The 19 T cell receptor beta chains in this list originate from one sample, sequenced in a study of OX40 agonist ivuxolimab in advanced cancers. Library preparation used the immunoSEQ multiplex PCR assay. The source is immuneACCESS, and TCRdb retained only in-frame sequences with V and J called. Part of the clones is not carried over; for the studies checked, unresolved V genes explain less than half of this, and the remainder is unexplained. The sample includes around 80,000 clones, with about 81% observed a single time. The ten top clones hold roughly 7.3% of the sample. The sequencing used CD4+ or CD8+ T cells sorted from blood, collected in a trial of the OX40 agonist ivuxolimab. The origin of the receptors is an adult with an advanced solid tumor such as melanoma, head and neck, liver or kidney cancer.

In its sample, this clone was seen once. CDR3 nucleotides: TGTGCCGGCCGAGGCAGCTATACAGATACGCAGTATTTT. It translates to CAGRGSYTDTQYF. This sequence joins TRBV6-5 and TRBJ2-3; D gene uncertain. The CDR3 extends over 13 amino acids. Germline CDR1 and CDR2: MNHEY and SVGAGI. V lost 11 bases and J lost 3, with 15 bases in between.

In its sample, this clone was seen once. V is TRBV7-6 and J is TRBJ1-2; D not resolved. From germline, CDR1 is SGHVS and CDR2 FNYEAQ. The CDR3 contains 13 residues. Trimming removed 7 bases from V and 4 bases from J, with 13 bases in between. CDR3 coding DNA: TGTGCCAGCACCAACCGGGCCTCCTATGGCTACACCTTC. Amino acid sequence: CASTNRASYGYTF.

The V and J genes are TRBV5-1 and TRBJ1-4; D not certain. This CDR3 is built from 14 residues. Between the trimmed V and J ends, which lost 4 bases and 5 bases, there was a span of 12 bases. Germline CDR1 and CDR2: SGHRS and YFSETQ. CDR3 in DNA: TGCGCCAGCAGCGACCCTTACCCAAATGAAAAACTGTTTTTT. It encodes CASSDPYPNEKLFF.

The CDR3 bases are TGTGCCAGCAGTTTAGAGGGAGGGAATCAGCCCCAGCATTTT. Its protein product is CASSLEGGNQPQHF. V gene TRBV28 combines with J gene TRBJ1-5; unclear D gene. V was shortened by 2 bases and J by 4 bases, with 9 bases between the two germline ends. Germline CDR1 reads MDHEN; CDR2 reads SYDVKM. CDR3 length: 14 residues.

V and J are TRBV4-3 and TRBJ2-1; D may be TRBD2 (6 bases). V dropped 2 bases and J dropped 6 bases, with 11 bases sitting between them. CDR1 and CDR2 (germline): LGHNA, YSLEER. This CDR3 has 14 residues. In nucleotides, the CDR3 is TGCGCCAGCAGCCAACAGCGGGTGGGCAATGAGCAGTTCTTC. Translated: CASSQQRVGNEQFF.

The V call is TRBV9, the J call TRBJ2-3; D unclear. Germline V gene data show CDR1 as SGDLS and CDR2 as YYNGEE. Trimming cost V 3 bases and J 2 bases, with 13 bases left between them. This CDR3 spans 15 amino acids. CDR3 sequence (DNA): TGTGCCAGCAGCGCCGCTAGAAAAGCCACAGATACGCAGTATTTT. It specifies CASSAARKATDTQYF.

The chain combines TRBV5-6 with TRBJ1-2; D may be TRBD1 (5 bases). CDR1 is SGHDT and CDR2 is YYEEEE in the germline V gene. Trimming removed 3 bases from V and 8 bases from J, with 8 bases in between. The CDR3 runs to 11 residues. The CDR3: CASSSWGGYTF. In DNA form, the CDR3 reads TGTGCCAGCAGCTCGTGGGGGGGCTACACCTTC.

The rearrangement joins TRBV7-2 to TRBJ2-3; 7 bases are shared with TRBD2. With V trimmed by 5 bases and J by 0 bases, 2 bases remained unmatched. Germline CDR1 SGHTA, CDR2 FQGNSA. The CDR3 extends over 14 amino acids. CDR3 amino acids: CASSRGDSTDTQYF. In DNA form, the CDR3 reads TGTGCCAGCAGCCGGGGGGACAGCACAGATACGCAGTATTTT.

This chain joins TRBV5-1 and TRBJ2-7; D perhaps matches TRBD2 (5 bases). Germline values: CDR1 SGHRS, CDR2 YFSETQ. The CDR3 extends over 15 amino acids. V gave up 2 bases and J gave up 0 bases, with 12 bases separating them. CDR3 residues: CASSFVLGSSYEQYF. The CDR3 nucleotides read TGCGCCAGCAGCTTCGTTTTGGGGAGCTCCTACGAGCAGTACTTC.

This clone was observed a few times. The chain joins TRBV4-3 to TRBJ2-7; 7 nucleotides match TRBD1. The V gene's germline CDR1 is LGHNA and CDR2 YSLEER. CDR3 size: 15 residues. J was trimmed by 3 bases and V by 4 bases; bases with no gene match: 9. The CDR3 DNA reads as TGCGCCAGCAGCCCAGAGGTACAGGGGATCTACGAGCAGTACTTC. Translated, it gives CASSPEVQGIYEQYF.

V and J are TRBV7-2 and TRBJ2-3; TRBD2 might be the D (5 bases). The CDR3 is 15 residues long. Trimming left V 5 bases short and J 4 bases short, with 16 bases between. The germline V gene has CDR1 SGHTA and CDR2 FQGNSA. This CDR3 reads CASSPSKLSADTQYF. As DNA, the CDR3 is TGTGCCAGCAGCCCCTCGAAGCTTAGCGCAGATACGCAGTATTTT.

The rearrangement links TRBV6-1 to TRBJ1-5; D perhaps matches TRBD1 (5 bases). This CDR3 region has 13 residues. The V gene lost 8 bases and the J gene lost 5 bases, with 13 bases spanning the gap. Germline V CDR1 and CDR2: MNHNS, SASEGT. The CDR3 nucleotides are TGTGCCAGCGCCGGGACCACTCATCAGCCCCAGCATTTT. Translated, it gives CASAGTTHQPQHF.

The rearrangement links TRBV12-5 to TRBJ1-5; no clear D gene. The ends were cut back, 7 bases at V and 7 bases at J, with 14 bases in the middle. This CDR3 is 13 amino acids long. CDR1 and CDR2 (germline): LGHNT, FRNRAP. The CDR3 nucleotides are TGTGCTAGTGCCCCCGAAGGGCGGCAGCCCCAGCATTTT. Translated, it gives CASAPEGRQPQHF.

The CDR3 protein is CASRMASYSNQPQHF. The CDR3 bases are TGTGCCAGCAGGATGGCATCATATAGCAATCAGCCCCAGCATTTT. This rearrangement joins TRBV2 to TRBJ1-5; D unclear. The germline V gene has CDR1 SNHLY and CDR2 FYNNEI. Trimming cost V 6 bases and J 0 bases, with 12 bases left between them. The CDR3 contains 15 residues.

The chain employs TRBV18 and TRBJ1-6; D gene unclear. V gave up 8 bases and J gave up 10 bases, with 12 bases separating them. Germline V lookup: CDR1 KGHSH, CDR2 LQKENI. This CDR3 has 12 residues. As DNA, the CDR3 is TGTGCCAGCGCCCCTTCCAACTCACCCCTCCACTTT. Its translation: CASAPSNSPLHF.

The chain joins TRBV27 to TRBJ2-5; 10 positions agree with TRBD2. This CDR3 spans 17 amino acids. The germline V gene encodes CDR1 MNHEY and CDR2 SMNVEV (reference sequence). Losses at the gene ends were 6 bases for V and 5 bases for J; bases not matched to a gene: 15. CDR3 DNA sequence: TGTGCCAGCAGCCCGATGGTCCTAGCGGGAGTGAGGGAGACCCAGTACTTC. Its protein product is CASSPMVLAGVRETQYF.

The CDR3 here is CASSRQPGYEQYF. CDR3 DNA sequence: TGTGCCAGCAGCCGACAACCGGGCTACGAGCAGTACTTC. J is TRBJ2-7 and V is TRBV7-3; no reliable D call. Germline CDR1 SGHTA, CDR2 FQGTGA. The CDR3 loop spans 13 amino acids. The V end lost 5 bases, the J end lost 3 bases, and 11 bases lay between the germline ends.

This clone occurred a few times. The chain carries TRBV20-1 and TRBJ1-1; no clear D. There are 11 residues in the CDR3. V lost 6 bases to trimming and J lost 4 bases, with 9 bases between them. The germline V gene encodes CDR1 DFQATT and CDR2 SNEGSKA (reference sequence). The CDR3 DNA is TGCAGTGCCAGTGGCCCCACTGAAGCTTTCTTT. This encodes CSASGPTEAFF.

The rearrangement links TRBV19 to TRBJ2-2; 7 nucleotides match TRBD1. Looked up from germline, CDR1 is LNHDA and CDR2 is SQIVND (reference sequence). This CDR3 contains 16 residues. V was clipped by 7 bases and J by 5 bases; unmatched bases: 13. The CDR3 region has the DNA TGTGCCAGTAAAAGATCCGGGACAGACCCTACCGGGGAGCTGTTTTTT. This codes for CASKRSGTDPTGELFF.